Presented here are 9 T cell receptor beta chains from one specimen sequenced in a study of T-cell memory formation after mild COVID-19. TCRdb redid the calling of the 5' RACE reads with MiXCR, one entry per CDR3 protein. Of around 370,000 distinct CDR3 sequences listed, around 21% are singletons. The sequenced material came from PBMCs or a T cell subset sorted from them (not recorded which). These receptors were obtained from an adult woman who had mild COVID-19 (a few samples of this study predate the infection). Cell type and time point are not known.

The CDR3 bases are TGCGCCAGCAGCCAAGGGCATAGCGGGAGAGGGGACATTCAGTACTTC. As protein: CASSQGHSGRGDIQYF. The rearrangement uses TRBV4-3 and TRBJ2-4; 9 nucleotides agree with TRBD2. V trimming: 1 base; J trimming: 8 bases; junction bases outside the gene matches: 9. CDR3 size: 16 residues. Germline CDR1 and CDR2: LGHNA and YSLEER.

Only a few counts were recorded for this clonotype. The chain recombines TRBV25-1 with TRBJ2-7; no reliable D call. V was trimmed by 4 bases and J by 1 base, leaving 8 bases between them. This CDR3 comprises 13 residues. Per the germline V gene, CDR1 is MGHDK and CDR2 is SYGVNS. DNA for the CDR3: TGTGCCAGCAGTGCTTGGCGGTCCTACGAGCAGTACTTC. Translated, it gives CASSAWRSYEQYF.

The rearrangement joins TRBV12-3 or TRBV12-4 to TRBJ2-2, with 7 bases aligning to TRBD1. The trim removed 6 bases at V and 5 bases at J, leaving 12 bases unmatched. The CDR3 sequence is 16 residues long. CDR3 protein: CASSKTGSKGTGELFF. In DNA, the CDR3 is TGTGCCAGCAGCAAGACAGGGTCCAAGGGGACCGGGGAGCTGTTTTTT.

This clonotype was seen more than once but under ten times. V gene TRBV7-8 combines with J gene TRBJ2-7; D possibly corresponds to TRBD1 (6 bases). The CDR3 consists of 13 residues. V gave up 7 bases and J gave up 6 bases, with 16 bases separating them. Per germline, CDR1 SGHVS and CDR2 FQNEAQ. CDR3 loop: CASIPKGVGEQYF. In DNA form, the CDR3 reads TGTGCCAGCATTCCTAAGGGGGTCGGCGAGCAGTACTTC. The full variable domain, with the rest looked up from reference TRBV7-8 and TRBJ2-7, is GAGVSQSPRYKVAKRGQDVALRCDPISGHVSLFWYQQALGQGPEFLTYFQNEAQLDKSGLPSDRFFAERPEGSVSTLKIQRTQQEDSAVYLCASIPKGVGEQYFGPGTRLTVT.

This clonotype was seen more than once but under ten times. The rearrangement links TRBV24-1 to TRBJ2-3, with TRBD2 identical over 8 bases. The CDR3 runs to 16 residues. With V trimmed by 4 bases and J by 2 bases, 7 bases remained unmatched. Per the germline V gene, CDR1 is KGHDR and CDR2 is SFDVKD. The CDR3 bases are TGTGCCACCAGTGACTACAAAGCGGGAGCCACAGATACGCAGTATTTT. It yields the protein CATSDYKAGATDTQYF.

This rearrangement joins TRBV7-9 to TRBJ1-2; 7 bases fit TRBD1. Per the germline V gene, CDR1 is SEHNR and CDR2 is FQNEAQ (reference sequence). This CDR3 is 16 amino acids long. Losses at the gene ends were 3 bases for V and 1 base for J; bases not matched to a gene: 8. CDR3: CASSFGFNRGNYGYTF. The CDR3 bases are TGTGCCAGCAGCTTCGGTTTTAACAGGGGTAACTATGGCTACACCTTC.

This clonotype was picked up many times. The chain combines TRBV4-3 with TRBJ2-3; TRBD2 matches 8 bases. Germline CDR1 is LGHNA and CDR2 is YSLEER. Trimming removed 1 base from V and 2 bases from J; junction bases left unmatched: 2. The CDR3 runs to 15 residues. CDR3 sequence: CASSQVSGATDTQYF. DNA for the CDR3: TGCGCCAGCAGCCAAGTTAGCGGGGCCACAGATACGCAGTATTTT.

This clonotype came up many times. V is TRBV12-3 or TRBV12-4 and J is TRBJ2-7; 8 nucleotides align to TRBD1. The CDR3 consists of 12 residues. V lost 5 bases and J lost 6; bases outside the gene matches: 3. The CDR3 sequence is CASSPGGGEQYF. CDR3 sequence (DNA): TGTGCCAGCAGTCCAGGGGGCGGCGAGCAGTACTTC.

This sequence joins TRBV6-1 and TRBJ2-3; possible D gene TRBD2, 5 bases. The CDR3 totals 14 residues. Trimming left V 4 bases short and J 0 bases short, with 8 bases between. CDR1 and CDR2 (germline): MNHNS, SASEGT. The CDR3 DNA reads as TGTGCCAGCAGTGCCGGGAAGAGCACAGATACGCAGTATTTT. This translates into CASSAGKSTDTQYF.